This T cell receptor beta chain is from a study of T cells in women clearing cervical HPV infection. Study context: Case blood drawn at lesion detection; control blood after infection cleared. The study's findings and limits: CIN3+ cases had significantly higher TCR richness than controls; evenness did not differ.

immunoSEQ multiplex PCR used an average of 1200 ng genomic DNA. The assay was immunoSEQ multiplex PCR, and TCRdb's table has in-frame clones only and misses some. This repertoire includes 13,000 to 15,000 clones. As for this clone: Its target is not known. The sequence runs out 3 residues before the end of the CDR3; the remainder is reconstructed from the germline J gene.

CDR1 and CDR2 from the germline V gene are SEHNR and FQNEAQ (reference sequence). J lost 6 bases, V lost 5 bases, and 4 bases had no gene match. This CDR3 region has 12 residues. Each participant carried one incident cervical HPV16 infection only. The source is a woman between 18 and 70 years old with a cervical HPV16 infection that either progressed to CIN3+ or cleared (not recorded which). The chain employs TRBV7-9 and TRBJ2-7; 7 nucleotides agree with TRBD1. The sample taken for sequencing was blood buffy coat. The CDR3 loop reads CASSRRTGEQYF. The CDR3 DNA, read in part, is TGTGCCAGCAGCCGGAGGACAGGCGAG.